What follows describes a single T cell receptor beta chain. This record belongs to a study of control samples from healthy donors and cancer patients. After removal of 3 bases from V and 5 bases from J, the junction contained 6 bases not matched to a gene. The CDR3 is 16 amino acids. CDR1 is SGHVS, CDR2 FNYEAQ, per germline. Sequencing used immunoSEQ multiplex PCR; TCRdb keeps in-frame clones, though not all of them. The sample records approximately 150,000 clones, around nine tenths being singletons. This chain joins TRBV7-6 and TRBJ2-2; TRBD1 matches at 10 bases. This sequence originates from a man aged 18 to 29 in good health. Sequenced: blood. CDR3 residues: CASSFSDRGRTGELFF. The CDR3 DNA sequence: TGTGCCAGCAGCTTTTCGGACAGGGGGAGAACCGGGGAGCTGTTTTTT.